This T cell receptor (beta chain) was identified in a study of human T cells and chemical hapten exposure (dated by TCRdb to the early 2020s). About the investigation overall: For sensitization, 2% DPC in acetone was applied to a 2 cm by 2 cm area of upper inner arm skin. Throughout the roughly 23-week study period, patients were also given weekly therapeutic DPC doses on the scalp. The patient cohort, mostly female, included alopecia areata with under or over 50% scalp involvement, alopecia totalis and alopecia universalis. About 29 alopecia patients gave blood for TCR sequencing at one to four time points (pre-sensitization, 2, 6 and 24 weeks). Patch tests used Finn chambers with 0.01% DPC on the upper back, scored after 6 days by International Contact Dermatitis Research Group standards. Blood was sampled from patients pre-sensitization (week 0) and at 2, 6 and about 24 weeks after DPC sensitization. Libraries were pooled for sequencing, and per-sample TCR yields varied mainly because of small differences in library volumes within the pool. Peripheral blood TCR repertoire changes were tracked in vivo in alopecia patients during primary and secondary sensitization to the hapten diphenylcyclopropenone (DPC).

This clonotype occurred many times. Its antigen is currently not known. No base quality information exists; no much larger clone differs at one position. What the authors observed across the whole study: Alopecia, a presumed autoimmune disease, was present in all patients, so the immune response of the patients might differ from that of healthy individuals. The number of TCRs above 1 in 1000 frequency did not change with DPC sensitization; there was no evidence of global repertoire structure alterations. A positive correlation was found between the number of PT1 expanded TCRs and patch test score, with significance reached at thresholds 8, 16 and 32 but not 4. Repeated subsampling changed both the strength of the expansion versus patch-test correlation and the threshold at which that correlation became significant. Significantly more large CDR3 similarity clusters were formed by expanded TCRs than by pre-sensitization or healthy control sets, consistent with antigen-driven responses.

CDR3 length: 14 amino acids, cysteine to phenylalanine. The read is trimmed to its CDR3 DNA, 42 bases read in frame from base 1. Trimmed from V: 3 bases; trimmed from J: 6 bases; junction bases lacking a gene match: 5. CDR1 MNHEY and CDR2 SMNVEV were looked up in the germline V gene (reference sequence). The library came from RACE. Sequencing used a NextSeq 500. During library preparation, unique molecular identifiers were attached to individual cDNA molecules so that TCRs could be counted in a quantitative, reproducible way. From each blood RNA sample, both TCR alpha and TCR beta chains were sequenced. Per the source publication's procedure: A median of about 87,000 TCRs per sample was observed, with a range of roughly 23,224 to 750,000. The Decombinator software suite was used to annotate the V, J and CDR3 of the TCR reads. For the PS versus PT1 abundance plots, all samples were subsampled to the same number of TCRs (28,000). Expanded TCRs were defined as absent before sensitization and observed at least eight times at the 2-week time point. TCRdb ran its own pipeline on the public reads, namely fastp trimming at Q25 and MiXCR clone calling, and kept in-frame beta chains. Each entry merges the rows of one CDR3 protein and shows their most common DNA and genes. The authors' filters were not applied to this entry. The sample table contains approximately 84,000 distinct CDR3 sequences; only one count was recorded for more than 8.5% of them. Of the sample, under 2.5% is held by the ten largest clones.

The intended sense of this specimen's time point label: patch test 2, 6 weeks after DPC sensitization. The treatment or condition label here, explained by the study, means: therapeutic diphenylcyclopropenone sensitization with weekly scalp DPC. Blood at each patch-test visit was drawn before the patch test was applied. Patients were eligible if aged 18 to 70, diagnosed with alopecia and judged suitable for DPC therapy, and pregnant patients were excluded. Total RNA was extracted from unfractionated whole blood that had been collected in Tempus Blood RNA tubes. The rearrangement joined TRBV27 to TRBJ2-5, with 9 bases in between that match TRBD2. The sample in question was whole blood, obtained in connection with sensitization to the hapten diphenylcyclopropenone (DPC). This TCR was recovered from a woman in her 30s with alopecia areata. Some clones in this sample may be carry-over from other donors' samples. CDR3 region: CASSFSGSRQTQYF. The DNA sequence follows: TGTGCCAGCAGTTTTAGCGGGAGCCGGCAGACCCAGTACTTC.